The 22 T cell receptor beta chains presented below share a single source sample, sequenced in a study of chronic HIV infection and antiretroviral therapy. TCRdb reanalysed the 5' RACE reads using MiXCR and keeps one entry per CDR3 protein. The table has tens of thousands of distinct CDR3 sequences, roughly 9.1% seen once. The sample consisted of peripheral blood. The receptors were gathered from an adult who had HIV and had not received antiretroviral therapy, or was an uninfected healthy control (not recorded which).

This clonotype was seen many times. This rearrangement joins TRBV5-1 to TRBJ2-7; TRBD2 might be the D (5 bases). The CDR3 is made up of 13 amino acids. V was pared by 2 bases and J by 4 bases, with 10 bases between. The V gene's germline CDR1 is SGHRS and CDR2 YFSETQ. As DNA, the CDR3 is TGCGCCAGCAGCTTAATAGGGAGTTACGAGCAGTACTTC. Its protein is CASSLIGSYEQYF.

This clonotype was seen a handful of times. V and J are TRBV29-1 and TRBJ1-2; D is unclear. Trimming removed 1 base at V and 8 bases at J, with 11 bases between. CDR1 and CDR2 (germline): SQVTM, ANQGSEA. CDR3 length: 12 residues. This CDR3 reads CSVEGPRGGYTF. DNA of the CDR3: TGCAGCGTTGAAGGCCCCCGGGGAGGCTACACCTTC. Full variable domain (remainder filled in from reference TRBV29-1 and TRBJ1-2): SAVISQKPSRDICQRGTSLTIQCQVDSQVTMMFWYRQQPGQSLTLIATANQGSEATYESGFVIDKFPISRPNLTFSTLTVSNMSPEDSSIYLCSVEGPRGGYTFGSGTRLTVV.

The table lists this clonotype with many counts. The rearrangement joins TRBV4-3 to TRBJ2-2, with unresolved D. Trimming pared 0 bases from V and 3 bases from J, leaving 8 bases between. CDR1 is LGHNA, CDR2 YSLEER, per germline. The CDR3 runs to 15 residues. CDR3 in amino acids: CASSQDMLYTGELFF. In nucleotides, the CDR3 is TGCGCCAGCAGCCAAGATATGTTGTACACCGGGGAGCTGTTTTTT.

This clonotype came up a few times. V and J are TRBV27 and TRBJ2-1; 7 nucleotides line up with TRBD2. CDR1 and CDR2 (germline): MNHEY, SMNVEV (reference sequence). This CDR3 has 14 residues. After removal of 5 bases from V and 5 bases from J, the junction contained 6 bases not matched to a gene. The CDR3: CASSPGTTDNEQFF. CDR3 in DNA: TGTGCCAGCAGTCCCGGGACTACCGACAATGAGCAGTTCTTC.

This clonotype appeared a few times. The J gene is TRBJ2-3, the V gene TRBV29-1; D may be TRBD1 or TRBD2 (5 bases each). Germline V gene lookup returns CDR1 SQVTM and CDR2 ANQGSEA. The CDR3 is 13 residues long. Trimming took off 6 bases at V and 2 bases at J, with 12 bases between the two ends. The CDR3 region has the DNA TGCAGCGTCTCGGGGCTCCACACAGATACGCAGTATTTT. Protein product: CSVSGLHTDTQYF.

The chain recombines TRBV7-2 with TRBJ2-7; 9 bases map to TRBD1. V trimming: 5 bases; J trimming: 4 bases; junction bases outside the gene matches: 9. CDR3 length equals 15 residues. Germline CDR1 reads SGHTA; CDR2 reads FQGNSA. The CDR3, as DNA: TGTGCCAGCAGCCCGGACCTGACAGGGGGTTACGAGCAGTACTTC. It translates to CASSPDLTGGYEQYF.

This clonotype has more than one count but fewer than ten. The J gene is TRBJ2-1, the V gene TRBV10-3; D might be TRBD2 (5 bases). Trimming cost V 0 bases and J 1 base, with 10 bases left between them. The CDR3 has 16 residues. CDR1 and CDR2 (germline): ENHRY, SYGVKD. CDR3 nucleotide sequence: TGTGCCATCAGTGAGTCCAGCGGACCTTCCTACAATGAGCAGTTCTTC. Translation gives CAISESSGPSYNEQFF.

This clonotype came up once. The rearrangement uses TRBV29-1 and TRBJ1-1; tentative D call: TRBD1 (5 bases). This CDR3 contains 14 residues. V shed 3 bases and J shed 4 bases, with 15 bases lying between them. Germline V gene lookup returns CDR1 SQVTM and CDR2 ANQGSEA. The CDR3 protein is CSVERQGRSTEAFF. CDR3 coding DNA: TGCAGCGTTGAGCGGCAGGGAAGAAGCACTGAAGCTTTCTTT.

This clonotype came up many times. The genes are TRBV29-1 and TRBJ2-3; TRBD2 agrees at 16 bases. Trimming cost V 3 bases and J 4 bases; bases outside gene matches: 7. The CDR3 consists of 17 residues. Germline V gene lookup returns CDR1 SQVTM and CDR2 ANQGSEA. CDR3 nucleotide sequence: TGCAGCGTTGAGGGGACTAGCGGGGGGGCCGGGTCAGATACGCAGTATTTT. It is translated as CSVEGTSGGAGSDTQYF.

This clonotype has ten or more counts. V and J are TRBV29-1 and TRBJ2-5; the match to TRBD2 covers 10 bases. The CDR3 is 14 residues long. V was pared by 8 bases and J by 3 bases, with 9 bases of the junction left unmatched. CDR1 and CDR2 from the germline V gene are SQVTM and ANQGSEA. The DNA of the CDR3 is TGCAGCTCCCGGAACCTAGCGGGAGAAGAGACCCAGTACTTC. Amino acid sequence: CSSRNLAGEETQYF.

This clonotype came up a few times. This rearrangement joins TRBV15 to TRBJ2-6; D may match TRBD1 or TRBD2 (5 bases each). Trimming removed 1 base at V and 0 bases at J, with 13 bases between. The CDR3 runs to 18 residues. Looked up from germline, CDR1 is LNHNV and CDR2 is YYDKDF (reference sequence). The CDR3 sequence is CATSRGSAGTSGANVLTF. Written as DNA, the CDR3 is TGTGCCACCAGCAGAGGATCGGCAGGGACCTCTGGGGCCAACGTCCTGACTTTC.

In its sample, this clonotype was seen many times. This rearrangement joins TRBV12-3 or TRBV12-4 to TRBJ1-5, with D hard to call. The CDR3 sequence is 13 residues long. V shed 6 bases and J shed 5 bases, with 11 bases lying between them. The CDR3 reads CASSLDAHQPQHF. The CDR3 bases are TGTGCCAGCAGCCTTGACGCCCATCAGCCCCAGCATTTT.

This clonotype was counted at least ten times. CDR3 in amino acids: CSVKGSGHNEQFF. The CDR3 nucleotides are TGCAGCGTCAAAGGGTCGGGGCACAATGAGCAGTTCTTC. This chain uses TRBV29-1 with TRBJ2-1; D tentatively fits TRBD1 or TRBD2 (5 bases each). Trimming removed 6 bases from V and 5 bases from J, with 14 bases in between. In germline, CDR1 is SQVTM, CDR2 ANQGSEA. CDR3 length: 13 amino acids.

This clonotype was counted at least ten times. The J gene is TRBJ2-2, the V gene TRBV10-3, with 13 positions matching TRBD2. The CDR3 contains 17 residues. V gave up 6 bases and J gave up 0 bases; unmatched junction bases: 4. Looked up from germline, CDR1 is ENHRY and CDR2 is SYGVKD. The CDR3 nucleotides are TGTGCCATCAGGGGGGGACTAGCGGGATCGAACACCGGGGAGCTGTTTTTT. Translation gives CAIRGGLAGSNTGELFF.

The chain employs TRBV20-1 and TRBJ1-2; D might be TRBD1 (6 bases). The CDR3 extends over 13 amino acids. CDR1 is DFQATT and CDR2 is SNEGSKA in the germline V gene (reference sequence). Trimming took off 6 bases at V and 0 bases at J, with 11 bases between the two ends. DNA for the CDR3: TGCAGTGCCGGGGGCGCCCCTAACTATGGCTACACCTTC. This codes for CSAGGAPNYGYTF.

This sequence joins TRBV2 and TRBJ2-3, with D unresolved. This CDR3 has 14 amino acids. The germline V gene encodes CDR1 SNHLY and CDR2 FYNNEI. Trimming took 3 bases from V and 0 from J, leaving 7 bases between them. The CDR3 sequence: CASSERPSTDTQYF. The CDR3 DNA follows: TGTGCCAGCAGTGAGCGTCCGAGCACAGATACGCAGTATTTT.

This clonotype was counted many times. This chain uses TRBV6-2 or TRBV6-3 with TRBJ1-5; maybe TRBD1 (6 bases). Trimming cost V 11 bases and J 3 bases, with 14 bases left between them. CDR1 and CDR2 from the germline V gene are MNHEY and SVGEGT. This CDR3 has 13 amino acids. The CDR3 DNA reads TGTGCCGCAAGAAACAGGGTCAATCAGCCCCAGCATTTT. It codes for CAARNRVNQPQHF.

This clonotype is classed as medium-sized. The chain carries TRBV6-4 and TRBJ2-3, with 11 positions matching TRBD2. Germline CDR1 MRHNA, CDR2 SNTAGT. J was trimmed by 1 base and V by 5 bases; bases with no gene match: 2. CDR3 length: 15 amino acids. CDR3 sequence: CASSLTSGGTDTQYF. CDR3 sequence (DNA): TGTGCCAGCAGTCTGACTAGCGGGGGCACAGATACGCAGTATTTT.

This clonotype was counted many times. The CDR3 nucleotides are TGTGCCAGCAGCCAAGACCGGGACTCTTACAATGAGCAGTTCTTC. Translated: CASSQDRDSYNEQFF. The rearrangement uses TRBV14 and TRBJ2-1; a possible D gene is TRBD2 (6 bases). Trimming took off 0 bases at V and 4 bases at J, with 10 bases between the two ends. CDR1 and CDR2 from the germline V gene are SGHDN and FVKESK. The CDR3 runs 15 residues.

In this sample, this clonotype turned up many times. V and J are TRBV5-4 and TRBJ2-6; TRBD1 matches 7 bases. The CDR3 is 17 residues long. With V trimmed by 9 bases and J by 0 bases, 12 bases remained unmatched. Germline V gene data show CDR1 as SGHNT and CDR2 as YYREEE (reference sequence). CDR3 DNA: TGTGCCACCCGGAGCCGGGACAGCCCCTCTGGGGCCAACGTCCTGACTTTC. Encoded protein: CATRSRDSPSGANVLTF. The full variable domain, its missing parts supplied by reference TRBV5-4 and TRBJ2-6, is ETGVTQSPTHLIKTRGQQVTLRCSSQSGHNTVSWYQQALGQGPQFIFQYYREEENGRGNFPPRFSGLQFPNYSSELNVNALELDDSALYLCATRSRDSPSGANVLTFGAGSRLTVL.

This clonotype is medium-sized by share. The chain links TRBV7-2 to TRBJ1-1; D call uncertain. The CDR3 length is 14 residues. Deletions cut 2 bases from V and 1 base from J, with 8 bases between. In germline, CDR1 is SGHTA, CDR2 FQGNSA. CDR3 region: CASSLNPGNTEAFF. In nucleotides, the CDR3 is TGTGCCAGCAGCTTAAACCCAGGGAACACTGAAGCTTTCTTT.

The V call is TRBV27, the J call TRBJ2-1; no firm D call. There are 16 residues in the CDR3. Trimming pared 4 bases from V and 0 bases from J, leaving 13 bases between. Germline CDR1 MNHEY, CDR2 SMNVEV (reference sequence). DNA for the CDR3: TGTGCCAGCAGTTCGTTAAGTTGGAGCTCCTACAATGAGCAGTTCTTC. Its protein product is CASSSLSWSSYNEQFF.